Described below is a single TCR beta chain sequence and its context. This entry belongs to a study of T cell responses to AZD1222 COVID-19 vaccine. V lost 7 bases to trimming and J lost 0 bases, with 13 bases between them. The germline V gene encodes CDR1 MNHEY and CDR2 SMNVEV (reference sequence). CDR3 size: 16 residues. Using immunoSEQ multiplex PCR, the repertoire was profiled, and TCRdb retains in-frame clones only, with some absent. The data contain 120,000 to 150,000 clones, around nine tenths of them singletons. The specimen was peripheral blood, collected on day 0 of AZD1222 vaccination. This receptor was obtained from an adult in good health. The chain is built from TRBV27 and TRBJ1-6, with D uncertain. The CDR3 bases are TGTGCCAGCACGTCCACGACGAGCTCCTATAATTCACCCCTCCACTTT. It yields the protein CASTSTTSSYNSPLHF.